These 20 T cell receptor beta chains share one sample of origin, sequenced in a study of vaccination effects on CD4 cells after COVID-19. Here immunoSEQ multiplex PCR was the method, and the copy in TCRdb shows in-frame clones only, minus some. The sample yields tens of thousands of clones, roughly 78% seen once. No antigen is known for these receptors. Sequencing was preceded by expansion of antigen-specific CD4+ T cells with viral peptide pools in the ViraFEST assay. Isolation of CD4+ T cells took place after less than twelve days of culture. Negative nucleocapsid antibody tests before and after vaccination confirmed no previous SARS-CoV-2 infection. Here the sequenced sample was CD4+ T cells from PBMCs cultured with HCoV-OC43 spike peptides, taken before COVID-19 vaccination. The subset denotes: HCoV-OC43 spike overlapping peptide pool stimulation. The receptors originated from a human donor who received a COVID-19 vaccine.

This chain links TRBV7-3 with TRBJ2-5, with TRBD1 as a possible D gene (6 bases). The CDR3 runs 14 residues. Trimming cost V 0 bases and J 4 bases, with 9 bases left between them. Germline V gene sequence: CDR1 SGHTA, CDR2 FQGTGA. CDR3 in DNA: TGTGCCAGCAGCTTAACGCTAGGGGGAGAGACCCAGTACTTC. Translating gives CASSLTLGGETQYF.

The chain employs TRBV29-1 and TRBJ2-3, with D tentatively TRBD1 or TRBD2 (5 bases each). Germline CDR1 is SQVTM and CDR2 is ANQGSEA. Trimming removed 1 base at V and 4 bases at J, with 15 bases between. The CDR3 loop spans 15 amino acids. CDR3 sequence (DNA): TGCAGCGTTGAAGGAGGGGTCAGGGCCCCAGATACGCAGTATTTT. Translating gives CSVEGGVRAPDTQYF.

This chain's CDR3 is CASRMGTEGTQYF. The CDR3 bases are TGTGCCAGCAGGATGGGGACCGAAGGGACCCAGTACTTC. The rearrangement joins TRBV7-2 to TRBJ2-5; D tentatively fits TRBD1 or TRBD2 (5 bases each). V lost 6 bases to trimming and J lost 7 bases, with 15 bases between them. This CDR3 contains 13 residues. Germline assignment: CDR1 SGHTA and CDR2 FQGNSA.

The J gene is TRBJ1-3, the V gene TRBV7-8; no definite D call. Per the germline V gene, CDR1 is SGHVS and CDR2 is FQNEAQ. The CDR3 covers 18 residues. With 3 bases removed from V and 0 bases from J, the gap between germline ends came to 18 bases. The CDR3 DNA follows: TGTGCCAGCAGCTTTCAGGCCATTCGACGGATCTCTGGAAACACCATATATTTT. Translated, it gives CASSFQAIRRISGNTIYF.

The rearrangement uses TRBV24-1 and TRBJ2-5; D assignment may be TRBD1 or TRBD2 (7 bases each). Germline V gives CDR1 KGHDR, CDR2 SFDVKD. This CDR3 is 17 amino acids long. Trimming removed 4 bases at V and 1 base at J, with 18 bases between. CDR3 in amino acids: CATSDQGRGRIQETQYF. CDR3 nucleotides: TGTGCCACCAGTGACCAGGGGAGGGGGCGCATCCAAGAGACCCAGTACTTC.

V is TRBV5-6 and J is TRBJ2-7, with TRBD1 matching 8 bases. The CDR3 sequence is 15 residues long. Germline trimming cut 4 bases from V and 0 bases from J; bases unmatched to any gene: 6. Germline-derived CDR1 and CDR2 are SGHDT and YYEEEE. DNA of the CDR3: TGTGCCAGCAGCCTATCCGGGACAGGCTCCTACGAGCAGTACGTC. It yields the protein CASSLSGTGSYEQYV.

The rearrangement uses TRBV7-9 and TRBJ2-3; 7 positions match TRBD1. Germline CDR1 and CDR2: SEHNR and FQNEAQ (reference sequence). The trim removed 0 bases at V and 6 bases at J, leaving 12 bases unmatched. This CDR3 spans 17 amino acids. The CDR3 loop reads CASSLAEGAYTVDTQYF. DNA of the CDR3: TGTGCCAGCAGCTTAGCTGAGGGGGCATATACGGTGGATACGCAGTATTTT. Drawing the rest from reference TRBV7-9 and TRBJ2-3, the complete variable domain is DTGVSQNPRHKITKRGQNVTFRCDPISEHNRLYWYRQTLGQGPEFLTYFQNEAQLEKSRLLSDRFSAERPKGSFSTLEIQRTEQGDSAMYLCASSLAEGAYTVDTQYFGPGTRLTVL.

The rearrangement uses TRBV28 and TRBJ2-1; TRBD2 matches at 10 bases. Germline CDR1 MDHEN, CDR2 SYDVKM. There are 16 residues in the CDR3. Trimming at V came to 6 bases and at J to 2 bases, leaving 7 bases not matched to a gene. The CDR3: CASSPPTSGAYNEQFF. The CDR3 bases are TGTGCCAGCAGCCCCCCTACTAGCGGGGCCTACAATGAGCAGTTCTTC.

The genes are TRBV9 and TRBJ2-3; D is unresolved. With 2 bases removed from V and 6 bases from J, the gap between germline ends came to 10 bases. CDR1 is SGDLS and CDR2 is YYNGEE in the germline V gene. The CDR3 sequence is 13 residues long. The CDR3 DNA reads as TGTGCCAGCAGCGTCCTGAATCGGGATACGCAGTATTTT. Translating it yields CASSVLNRDTQYF.

The V call is TRBV7-8, the J call TRBJ2-5; weak D call: TRBD1 (6 bases). The germline V gene has CDR1 SGHVS and CDR2 FQNEAQ. The V end was cut by 8 bases, the J end by 3 bases, with 13 bases between. CDR3 length: 13 amino acids. As DNA, the CDR3 is TGTGCCAGCTCCAGGGGCCGTGAAGAGACCCAGTACTTC. It specifies CASSRGREETQYF.

The genes are TRBV6-5 and TRBJ1-2; D is uncertain. The CDR3 runs 15 residues. The V end lost 7 bases, the J end lost 1 base, and 16 bases lay between the germline ends. Germline V lookup: CDR1 MNHEY, CDR2 SVGAGI. The CDR3 DNA sequence: TGTGCCAGCACCCCGAACCCAGGAATTAACTATGGCTACACCTTC. This sequence encodes CASTPNPGINYGYTF.

By proportion, this clone is large. This sequence joins TRBV27 and TRBJ2-1; possible D gene TRBD2, 5 bases. Germline CDR1 and CDR2: MNHEY and SMNVEV (reference sequence). The CDR3 covers 14 residues. With 2 bases removed from V and 3 bases from J, the gap between germline ends came to 8 bases. CDR3 DNA sequence: TGTGCCAGCAGTTTAAGGACTTACTACAATGAGCAGTTCTTC. Its protein is CASSLRTYYNEQFF.

The chain joins TRBV5-4 to TRBJ2-7, with a weak D call TRBD1 (5 bases). The CDR3 runs to 15 residues. Germline assignment: CDR1 SGHNT and CDR2 YYREEE (reference sequence). The V and J ends lost 1 base and 3 bases respectively, with 14 bases between them. The CDR3: CASSLNRGISYEQYV. CDR3 nucleotides: TGTGCCAGCAGCTTGAATAGGGGCATCAGCTACGAGCAGTACGTC.

This clone occurred once. This chain connects TRBV12-5 to TRBJ2-5; the D gene is possibly TRBD2 (5 bases). This CDR3 comprises 15 residues. V dropped 4 bases and J dropped 2 bases, with 14 bases sitting between them. Germline-derived CDR1 and CDR2 are LGHNT and FRNRAP. CDR3 DNA sequence: TGTGCTAGTGGTTCCGGCCGACTATCTCAAGAGACCCAGTACTTC. Protein sequence: CASGSGRLSQETQYF. The whole variable domain, remainder taken from reference TRBV12-5 and TRBJ2-5, is DARVTQTPRHKVTEMGQEVTMRCQPILGHNTVFWYRQTMMQGLELLAYFRNRAPLDDSGMPKDRFSAEMPDATLATLKIQPSEPRDSAVYFCASGSGRLSQETQYFGPGTRLLVL.

V is TRBV19 and J is TRBJ2-1, with D hard to call. CDR1 and CDR2 (germline): LNHDA, SQIVND (reference sequence). The CDR3 has 16 residues. V lost 4 bases, J lost 0 bases, and 13 bases lay in between. The CDR3 DNA is TGTGCCAGTAGTAACCCCATCCTGAGCTCCTACAATGAGCAGTTCTTC. This sequence encodes CASSNPILSSYNEQFF.

The genes are TRBV18 and TRBJ1-4, with D possibly being TRBD1 (5 bases). The CDR3 is 15 amino acids. Germline V gene sequence: CDR1 KGHSH, CDR2 LQKENI. V was clipped by 1 base and J by 5 bases, with 11 bases between them. The CDR3 spells CASSPQMGRNEKLFF. Here the CDR3 DNA reads TGTGCCAGCTCACCACAAATGGGACGGAATGAAAAACTGTTTTTT.

The genes are TRBV2 and TRBJ2-5; perhaps TRBD2 as D (7 bases). Per the germline V gene, CDR1 is SNHLY and CDR2 is FYNNEI. V was pared by 6 bases and J by 2 bases, with 13 bases between. The CDR3 has 14 residues. CDR3 sequence: CASRRGGLQETQYF. CDR3 bases: TGTGCCAGCAGGAGAGGGGGACTACAAGAGACCCAGTACTTC.

The chain uses TRBV24-1 and TRBJ2-5; D is possibly TRBD2 (6 bases). The CDR3 totals 15 residues. The ends were cut back, 4 bases at V and 5 bases at J, with 16 bases in the middle. Per germline, CDR1 KGHDR and CDR2 SFDVKD. The DNA of the CDR3 is TGTGCCACCAGTGACCGCGGGGCGTTTCCGGAGACCCAGTACTTC. It encodes CATSDRGAFPETQYF.

This clone was seen a few times. The chain combines TRBV5-1 with TRBJ1-1; D is ambiguous. Trimming left V 5 bases short and J 0 bases short, with 11 bases between. Germline V gene lookup returns CDR1 SGHRS and CDR2 YFSETQ. CDR3 length equals 14 residues. The CDR3 region has the DNA TGCGCCAGCAGGCATAGGGAAATGAACACTGAAGCTTTCTTT. Protein product: CASRHREMNTEAFF.

The chain carries TRBV4-1 and TRBJ2-5; tentatively, D is TRBD1 or TRBD2 (5 bases each). From germline, CDR1 is MGHRA and CDR2 YSYEKL. The CDR3 has 15 amino acids. V lost 3 bases to trimming and J lost 2 bases, with 13 bases between them. CDR3: CASSQGTTDQETQYF. CDR3 nucleotides: TGCGCCAGCAGCCAGGGGACGACAGATCAAGAGACCCAGTACTTC.